This note documents a single T cell receptor beta chain sequence. The DNA ends 3 residues before the CDR3 does, and the rest of the CDR3 is filled in from the germline J gene. Most patients and controls had Caucasian heritage. Heparinized whole blood, about 4.5 to 9 ml, came from each donor. The germline CDR1 and CDR2 sequences are SGHRS and YFSETQ. V dropped 0 bases and J dropped 2; count of bases not matched to a gene: 11. The CDR3 is made up of 18 amino acids. The data are from a study of T cell clonality in common variable immunodeficiency. Control and CVID samples contributed equal amounts of genomic DNA. Generated by immunoSEQ multiplex PCR, the TCRdb table keeps only in-frame clones and is missing some. The specimen gives some 40,000 clones without singletons; the ten biggest hold approximately 3.6%.

Source material: peripheral blood mononuclear cells. This sequence joins TRBV5-1 and TRBJ2-7, with TRBD2 identical over 10 bases. This sequence originates from a person aged 18 to 70 in good health. The CDR3 loop is CASSLVGGSGRFAYEQYF. CDR3 DNA, as far as it was read: TGCGCCAGCAGCTTGGTGGGCGGTAGCGGGAGGTTCGCCTACGAG.